Listed below are T cell receptor beta chains from one sample, sequenced in a study of spatial heterogeneity in lung cancer. TCRdb reprocessed the 5' RACE reads with MiXCR, giving one entry per CDR3 protein. The sample yields approximately 25,000 distinct CDR3 sequences, under 9% seen once. The material was lung tumor tissue, obtained at surgery. These receptors all stem from a male donor with early-stage non-small cell lung cancer. Each CDR3 is given with its conserved first and last residue. Fields, in order: J gene, D gene, V gene, clone size, CDR3 DNA, CDR3 protein. The D gene is left open where the match is weak. Clone size is given for some rows only: seen once, a few or many times, or a class if the clone is expanded.

TRBJ2-4	.	TRBV20-1	many	TGCAGTGCTAGTAGAAGTAATTCGGGGCCTAAAAACATTCAGTACTTC	CSASRSNSGPKNIQYF
TRBJ1-2	.	TRBV29-1	many	TGCAGCGTTGAAACCCCAGGGAACTATGGCTACACCTTC	CSVETPGNYGYTF
TRBJ2-7	.	TRBV20-1	many	TGCAGTGTTCCCATCGAGGCGGGGAGCCGCGAGCAGTACTTC	CSVPIEAGSREQYF
TRBJ2-5	TRBD2	TRBV7-2	.	TGTGCCAGCAGCTTAGGAGGACTAGCCCAAGAGACCCAGTACTTC	CASSLGGLAQETQYF
TRBJ2-7	.	TRBV29-1	medium-sized	TGCAGCGCCGGGGAGGGGGGCGAGCAGTACTTC	CSAGEGGEQYF
TRBJ1-2	TRBD1	TRBV6-2/TRBV6-3	few	TGTGCCAGCAGCCCGGGACAGGGAAACTATGGCTACACCTTC	CASSPGQGNYGYTF
TRBJ1-1	.	TRBV7-2	many	TGTGCCAGCAGCGCGCACACAGAAGGCACTGAAGCTTTCTTC	CASSAHTEGTEAFF
TRBJ2-1	.	TRBV6-2/TRBV6-3	many	TGTGCCAGCAGTTACTGGACGGGAGTTTCCTACAATGAGCAGTTCTTC	CASSYWTGVSYNEQFF
TRBJ2-5	.	TRBV20-1	few	TGCAGTGCCCGGAATCCTATCAGGGGGGCGCAAGAGACCCAGTACTTC	CSARNPIRGAQETQYF
TRBJ2-1	.	TRBV6-4	.	TGTGCCAGCAGCGCCGGGACTGGATCCTACAATGAGCAGTTCTTC	CASSAGTGSYNEQFF
TRBJ2-4	.	TRBV7-8	many	TGTGCCAGCAGCTTAGAGGTGGCAGGGAGAGGCATTCAGTACTTC	CASSLEVAGRGIQYF
TRBJ2-1	.	TRBV5-1	.	TGCGCCAGCAGGCAACAGGGAGGGAGCGAGGGTGAGCAGTTCTTC	CASRQQGGSEGEQFF
TRBJ1-5	TRBD1	TRBV5-1	many	TGCGCCAGCAGCTCGGGACAGGGGTCGAATCAGCCCCAGCATTTT	CASSSGQGSNQPQHF
TRBJ2-2	.	TRBV20-1	many	TGCAGTGCTGGATTAGCGGGACAGCCTGGCACCGGGGAGCTGTTTTTT	CSAGLAGQPGTGELFF
TRBJ2-5	.	TRBV5-1	many	TGCGCCAGCAGCTTGGTGGAAGAGACCCAGTACTTC	CASSLVEETQYF
TRBJ2-1	.	TRBV14	.	TGTGCCAGCAGCCAAGAACAGTCGCGGGAGCAGTTCTTC	CASSQEQSREQFF
TRBJ2-1	.	TRBV5-1	many	TGCGCCAGCAGCTGGGCGGCTGAGCAGTTCTTC	CASSWAAEQFF
TRBJ2-7	.	TRBV7-2	medium-sized	TGTGCCAGCAGCTTGGTCAACCTACGTCTACAGCACCACGAGCAGTACTTC	CASSLVNLRLQHHEQYF
TRBJ1-5	.	TRBV28	many	TGTGCCAGCAGTTTATTGGGCCAGGGCGAAGGTCAGCCCCAGCATTTT	CASSLLGQGEGQPQHF
TRBJ1-5	.	TRBV28	many	TGTGCCAGCAGTTCCCCTGGACAAGGCAATCAGCCCCAGCATTTT	CASSSPGQGNQPQHF
TRBJ2-1	TRBD1	TRBV20-1	many	TGCAGTGCTAGAGACCGCCGGGACAGGGGGCTTCGGGAGCAGTTCTTC	CSARDRRDRGLREQFF
TRBJ2-1	TRBD2	TRBV7-2	.	TGTGCCAGCAGACCTAGCGGGAGCTCCTACAATGAGCAGTTCTTC	CASRPSGSSYNEQFF
TRBJ1-6	.	TRBV7-2	many	TGTGCCAGCAGCTTAGCCCCGGACCGACGGAGCTCCTATAATTCACCCCTCCACTTT	CASSLAPDRRSSYNSPLHF
TRBJ1-5	.	TRBV6-6	.	TGTGCCAGCAGTTACTCCTCCGGGGGGAATAGCAATCAGCCCCAGCATTTT	CASSYSSGGNSNQPQHF
TRBJ2-7	TRBD2	TRBV27	many	TGTGCCAGCAGTTTATCTTGGGCTAGCGGGTTCTACGAGCAGTACTTC	CASSLSWASGFYEQYF
TRBJ2-2	.	TRBV9	many	TGTGCCAGCAGCGTCCTAGGCAGCCTAACGAACACCGGGGAGCTGTTTTTT	CASSVLGSLTNTGELFF
TRBJ2-7	.	TRBV29-1	many	TGCAGCGTTAGGGGCCAGTTCTACGAGCAGTACTTC	CSVRGQFYEQYF
TRBJ2-7	TRBD1	TRBV7-6	.	TGTGCCAGCAGCTTTTTTGTTGGACAGGGGACCGAGCAGTACTTC	CASSFFVGQGTEQYF
TRBJ1-1	TRBD1	TRBV11-2	medium-sized	TGTGCCAGCAGCTTATTTACAGGGGATGACACTGAAGCTTTCTTT	CASSLFTGDDTEAFF
TRBJ2-3	.	TRBV6-6	.	TGTGCCAGCAGTTATTCCGGGACGGGGACAGATACGCAGTATTTT	CASSYSGTGTDTQYF
TRBJ2-3	TRBD1	TRBV29-1	many	TGCAGCGTGGGGGGACAGGGCCCCACAGATACGCAGTATTTT	CSVGGQGPTDTQYF
TRBJ2-1	.	TRBV15	many	TGTGCCACCAGCAGAGATGGGGGCAACAATGAGCAGTTCTTC	CATSRDGGNNEQFF
TRBJ2-2	.	TRBV6-1	many	TGTGCCAGCAGTGAGGGTACCGGGGAGCTGTTTTTT	CASSEGTGELFF
TRBJ2-7	.	TRBV28	.	TGTGCCAGCAGTAGAGACTTAATGACAGGCTACGAGCAGTACTTC	CASSRDLMTGYEQYF
TRBJ1-6	.	TRBV7-8	.	TGTGCCAGCAGCTTAAGGCAGGGGAATTCACCCCTCCACTTT	CASSLRQGNSPLHF
TRBJ2-7	.	TRBV18	many	TGTGCCAGCTCACCACCGGCAGGCTTCTACGAGCAGTACTTC	CASSPPAGFYEQYF
TRBJ2-7	TRBD1	TRBV5-1	.	TGCGCCAGCAGCACGGGACAGGGGGCATTCGAGCAGTACTTC	CASSTGQGAFEQYF